This T cell receptor (beta chain) was obtained from a study of shared clonotypes between healthy human individuals. Some clones are missing from TCRdb's copy, which holds only in-frame ones; the method was immunoSEQ multiplex PCR. The sample carries under 600,000 clones, about 80% recorded once. The CDR3 spans 18 residues. V lost 0 bases and J lost 9; bases outside the gene matches: 11. The germline V gene encodes CDR1 SGHRS and CDR2 YFSETQ. The chain employs TRBV5-1 and TRBJ2-1; 14 bases agree with TRBD2. The origin of this receptor is a woman aged 35 to 49 in good health. Some clones in this sample may be carry-over from other donors' samples. Sequenced input: PBMCs. The CDR3, as DNA: TGCGCCAGCAGCTTGGCCAGGATTGGGACTAGCGGGAGAGGTGAGCAGTTCTTC. Protein: CASSLARIGTSGRGEQFF. Full variable domain (rest looked up from reference TRBV5-1 and TRBJ2-1): KAGVTQTPRYLIKTRGQQVTLSCSPISGHRSVSWYQQTPGQGLQFLFEYFSETQRNKGNFPGRFSGRQFSNSRSEMNVSTLELGDSALYLCASSLARIGTSGRGEQFFGPGTRLTVL.